The 12 T cell receptor beta chains below all came from one sample that was sequenced in a study of OX40 agonist ivuxolimab in advanced cancers. Some clones are missing from TCRdb's copy, which holds only in-frame ones; the method was immunoSEQ multiplex PCR. The table shows roughly 33,000 clones, with roughly 84% occurring only once. The material sequenced was CD4+ or CD8+ T cells sorted from blood, taken in a trial of the OX40 agonist ivuxolimab. The receptors originated from an adult with an advanced solid tumor such as melanoma, head and neck, liver or kidney cancer.

The chain recombines TRBV2 with TRBJ1-5, with D possibly matching TRBD1 (5 bases). The germline V gene has CDR1 SNHLY and CDR2 FYNNEI. Trimming stripped 6 bases from V and 3 bases from J, with 12 bases between. The CDR3 covers 14 residues. The CDR3 DNA follows: TGTGCCAGCAGAGCACAGGTGTACAATCAGCCCCAGCATTTT. Amino acids: CASRAQVYNQPQHF. Variable domain in full (rest from reference TRBV2 and TRBJ1-5): EPEVTQTPSHQVTQMGQEVILRCVPISNHLYFYWYRQILGQKVEFLVSFYNNEISEKSEIFDDQFSVERPDGSNFTLKIRSTKLEDSAMYFCASRAQVYNQPQHFGDGTRLSIL.

J is TRBJ2-3 and V is TRBV2, with D perhaps TRBD1 (5 bases). Germline CDR1 SNHLY, CDR2 FYNNEI. The CDR3 runs to 16 residues. V shed 5 bases and J shed 3 bases, with 18 bases lying between them. For the CDR3, the DNA is TGTGCCAGCAGTTCAGGGCAGGGAAGAATGACAGATACGCAGTATTTT. Encoded protein: CASSSGQGRMTDTQYF. Combining the CDR3 with reference TRBV2 and TRBJ2-3 gives the whole variable domain EPEVTQTPSHQVTQMGQEVILRCVPISNHLYFYWYRQILGQKVEFLVSFYNNEISEKSEIFDDQFSVERPDGSNFTLKIRSTKLEDSAMYFCASSSGQGRMTDTQYFGPGTRLTVL.

The chain joins TRBV4-1 to TRBJ2-7; D may correspond to TRBD1 or TRBD2 (6 bases each). There are 16 residues in the CDR3. Germline CDR1 reads MGHRA; CDR2 reads YSYEKL. Trimming removed 1 base at V and 13 bases at J, with 26 bases between. The CDR3 region has the DNA TGCGCCAGCAGCCAAGTCCCGATGGGGGGCCGGGTGACGGTATACTTC. Translated: CASSQVPMGGRVTVYF.

The chain recombines TRBV6-5 with TRBJ1-2, with TRBD1 identical over 8 bases. The V segment lost 6 bases and the J segment 7 bases; nucleotides outside the gene matches: 4. Germline CDR1 is MNHEY and CDR2 is SVGAGI. The CDR3 length is 12 residues. The CDR3 loop reads CASRNTGGGYTF. The CDR3 DNA reads TGTGCCAGCAGGAATACAGGGGGTGGCTACACCTTC.

Concerning this clone itself: At one of its ends the junction is not consistent with the germline gene, which may arise from a read error. This chain joins TRBV2 and TRBJ2-1; D gene unclear. Per the germline V gene, CDR1 is SNHLY and CDR2 is FYNNEI. The CDR3 runs to 12 residues. The CDR3 coding sequence is TGTGCCAGCAGTGAAAGAAAGGTGACCCCTATCTTC. Amino acid sequence: CASSERKVTPIF.

The chain recombines TRBV7-2 with TRBJ2-3; 13 nucleotides agree with TRBD2. Germline assignment: CDR1 SGHTA and CDR2 FQGNSA. The CDR3 length is 16 residues. Trimming at V came to 1 base and at J to 7 bases, leaving 5 bases not matched to a gene. CDR3 in DNA: TGTGCCAGCAGCTTAGGGACTAGCGGGGGTCAAAATACGCAGTATTTT. This gives the protein CASSLGTSGGQNTQYF.

This clone counts as medium-sized. The chain links TRBV18 to TRBJ2-7; D unresolved. The CDR3 is 14 amino acids. Trimming stripped 2 bases from V and 2 bases from J, with 10 bases between. Germline loops: CDR1 KGHSH, CDR2 LQKENI. The CDR3 region has the DNA TGTGCCAGCTCACCATCAGAGTTCACCTACGAGCAGTACTTC. Encoded protein: CASSPSEFTYEQYF.

The rearrangement uses TRBV7-2 and TRBJ2-2; TRBD1 might be the D (5 bases). CDR3 size: 14 residues. CDR1 and CDR2 from the germline V gene are SGHTA and FQGNSA. The ends were cut back, 6 bases at V and 0 bases at J, with 8 bases in the middle. The CDR3 DNA follows: TGTGCCAGCAGAGTAGGGGCGAACACCGGGGAGCTGTTTTTT. It translates to CASRVGANTGELFF. Filled out from reference TRBV7-2 and TRBJ2-2, the complete variable domain reads GAGVSQSPSNKVTEKGKDVELRCDPISGHTALYWYRQSLGQGLEFLIYFQGNSAPDKSGLPSDRFSAERTGGSVSTLTIQRTQQEDSAVYLCASRVGANTGELFFGEGSRLTVL.

This chain uses TRBV5-4 with TRBJ1-5; 8 nucleotides line up with TRBD1. J lost 3 bases, V lost 2 bases, and 7 bases had no gene match. Germline CDR1 is SGHNT and CDR2 is YYREEE (reference sequence). The CDR3 is 16 residues long. The CDR3 DNA sequence: TGTGCCAGCAGCTTAACAGGGGGTGCCCTCAATCAGCCCCAGCATTTT. Residues: CASSLTGGALNQPQHF.

The chain carries TRBV30 and TRBJ2-5, with 7 bases fitting TRBD1. The germline gives CDR1 GTSNPN, CDR2 SVGIG (reference sequence). The V segment lost 1 base and the J segment 1 base; nucleotides outside the gene matches: 6. This CDR3 is built from 15 residues. For the CDR3, the DNA is TGTGCCTGGAGTGCCCGGACAGGACCCCAAGAGACCCAGTACTTC. As protein: CAWSARTGPQETQYF.

This chain joins TRBV7-2 and TRBJ1-2, with 7 bases identical to TRBD1. With 5 bases clipped from V and 2 bases from J, the junction kept 2 bases outside the gene matches. The CDR3 spans 13 residues. Germline CDR1 SGHTA, CDR2 FQGNSA. As DNA, the CDR3 is TGTGCCAGCAGCCGACAGGGCAACTATGGCTACACCTTC. Residues: CASSRQGNYGYTF. The variable domain in full, completed from reference TRBV7-2 and TRBJ1-2, reads GAGVSQSPSNKVTEKGKDVELRCDPISGHTALYWYRQSLGQGLEFLIYFQGNSAPDKSGLPSDRFSAERTGGSVSTLTIQRTQQEDSAVYLCASSRQGNYGYTFGSGTRLTVV.

The genes are TRBV9 and TRBJ2-3; weak D call: TRBD1 (7 bases). The CDR3 loop spans 16 amino acids. With 4 bases removed from V and 1 base from J, the gap between germline ends came to 16 bases. Germline CDR1 is SGDLS and CDR2 is YYNGEE. As DNA, the CDR3 is TGTGCCAGCAGCCCAGGGGGGCAGGGGCGCACAGATACGCAGTATTTT. Protein: CASSPGGQGRTDTQYF.